The TCR beta chain under discussion was sequenced for a study of blood T cell repertoires in COVID-19. Losses at the gene ends were 3 bases for V and 4 bases for J; bases not matched to a gene: 9. This CDR3 is built from 15 residues. Germline V gives CDR1 GTSNPN, CDR2 SVGIG (reference sequence). Original processing notes: Amplifying reference gene primers gave estimates of nucleated cell counts. Some clones are missing from TCRdb's copy, which holds only in-frame ones; the method was immunoSEQ multiplex PCR. Clonal size and the V and J genes are those of that table, whereas D and trimming came from the DNA. The sample lists roughly 250,000 clones, about 79% occurring once.

The clonotype originates from a woman of 80 years or more with acute or convalescent COVID-19. V is TRBV30 and J is TRBJ1-1; the match to TRBD1 covers 9 bases. Material: peripheral blood. The CDR3 protein is CAWRGPGQGGTEAFF. The CDR3, as DNA: TGTGCCTGGAGGGGTCCGGGACAGGGCGGCACTGAAGCTTTCTTT.